This is a list of T cell receptor beta chains from one sample in a study of long-term antiretroviral therapy in people with HIV. TCRdb's table, derived via immunoSEQ multiplex PCR, lists solely in-frame clones and lacks some. The table shows around 19,000 clones, with approximately 82% occurring only once. This sample comprised unsorted PBMCs, obtained 0.3 years before starting antiretroviral therapy. The receptors derive from a man aged 50 or older with HIV. CDR3s include the opening cysteine and the closing phenylalanine or tryptophan. The D gene is left open where the match is weak. Clone size is not always given. Where it is, it says once, few, many or a class for expanded clones.

cdr3_aa,cdr3_nt,clone_size,d_call,v_call,j_call
CASSDTGTGANYSNQPQHF,TGTGCCAGCAGTGACACCGGGACAGGGGCTAACTATAGCAATCAGCCCCAGCATTTT,NA,TRBD1,TRBV6-1,TRBJ1-5
CASSLRAGYGYTF,TGTGCCAGCAGTTTACGGGCGGGCTATGGCTACACCTTC,NA,NA,TRBV27,TRBJ1-2
CASSLEGGNAAQYF,TGTGCCAGCAGCTTAGAGGGTGGCAACGCGGCCCAGTACTTC,NA,NA,TRBV7-2,TRBJ2-5
CASSLRALEETQYF,TGCGCCAGCAGCTTGAGGGCATTAGAAGAAACCCAGTACTTC,NA,NA,TRBV5-1,TRBJ2-5
CAWVRGVNIADTQYF,TGTGCCTGGGTGAGAGGGGTAAATATCGCAGATACGCAGTATTTT,once,NA,TRBV30,TRBJ2-3
CASSERGSYNSPLHF,TGTGCCAGCAGCGAAAGGGGCTCCTATAATTCACCCCTCCACTTT,NA,NA,TRBV9,TRBJ1-6
CASRLSGGSYNEQFF,TGTGCCAGCAGACTAAGCGGGGGGTCCTACAATGAGCAGTTCTTC,NA,TRBD2,TRBV7-9,TRBJ2-1
CASSVEQDYGYTF,TGTGCCAGCAGCGTAGAACAGGACTATGGCTACACCTTC,few,NA,TRBV9,TRBJ1-2
CASSYSPEPYGYTF,TGTGCCAGCAGTTACTCTCCGGAACCCTATGGCTACACCTTC,NA,NA,TRBV6-5,TRBJ1-2
CASSTRQGDTEAFF,TGTGCCAGCAGCACCCGACAGGGGGACACTGAAGCTTTCTTT,NA,TRBD1,TRBV7-9,TRBJ1-1
CASSPGDIGNTIYF,TGTGCCAGCTCTCCTGGGGACATCGGGAACACCATATATTTT,NA,NA,TRBV18,TRBJ1-3
CSVQGTGELFF,TGCAGTGTTCAGGGCACCGGGGAGCTGTTTTTT,NA,NA,TRBV20-1,TRBJ2-2
CASSEARGTGALITDTQYF,TGTGCCAGCAGTGAAGCGAGAGGGACAGGGGCCTTAATCACAGATACGCAGTATTTT,NA,TRBD1,TRBV6-1,TRBJ2-3